The sample holds a few counts of the clone carrying this T cell receptor beta chain. The data originate from a study of T cells after yellow fever vaccination. Germline loops: CDR1 SGHAT, CDR2 FQNNGV. The CDR3 extends over 12 amino acids. V shed 2 bases and J shed 12 bases, with 11 bases lying between them. The study made its TCR cDNA through 5'RACE template switching. That step introduced a universal primer site along with UMIs. TCRdb itself ran the 5' RACE reads through MiXCR, one entry per CDR3 protein. The sample lists about 550,000 distinct CDR3 sequences; less than 20% were seen once. Sequencing was performed on PBMCs, taken 15 days after the yellow fever booster vaccination. The chain uses TRBV11-2 and TRBJ2-1, with D possibly TRBD2 on 5 matching bases. The receptor was isolated from a young man who received the YFV17D yellow fever vaccine. For the CDR3, the DNA is TGTGCCAGCAGCTTAACCCGGGAATGGCAGTTCTTC. It specifies CASSLTREWQFF.